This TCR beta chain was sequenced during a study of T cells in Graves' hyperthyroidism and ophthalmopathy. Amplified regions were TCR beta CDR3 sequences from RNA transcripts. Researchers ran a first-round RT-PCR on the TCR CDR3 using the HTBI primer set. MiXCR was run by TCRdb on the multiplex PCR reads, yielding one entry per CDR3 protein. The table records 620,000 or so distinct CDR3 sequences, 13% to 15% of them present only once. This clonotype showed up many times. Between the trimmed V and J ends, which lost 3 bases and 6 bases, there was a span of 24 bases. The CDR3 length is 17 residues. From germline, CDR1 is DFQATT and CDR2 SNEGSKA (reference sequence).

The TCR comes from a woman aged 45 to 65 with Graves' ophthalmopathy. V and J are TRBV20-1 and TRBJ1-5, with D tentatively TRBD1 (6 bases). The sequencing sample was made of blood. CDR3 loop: CSASPTMGLTRGQPQHF. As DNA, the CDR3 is TGCAGTGCTAGCCCAACCATGGGTCTCACCAGGGGTCAGCCCCAGCATTTT.